A single sample gave rise to the 26 T cell receptor beta chains below, sequenced in a study of CD8 T cells in Susac syndrome. With random hexamers, reverse transcription was performed on about 0.5 to 1 ug of RNA. TCRdb used MiXCR to reprocess the immunoSEQ multiplex PCR reads, holding one entry per CDR3 protein. The repertoire has some 190,000 distinct CDR3 sequences, about 95% of them found once; the top ten carry approximately 0.15%. Sequenced material: CD4+ T cells from PBMCs. The origin of the receptors is a human donor with Susac syndrome.

The gene calls are TRBV5-1 and TRBJ2-5; D might be TRBD2 (5 bases). The CDR3 spans 14 residues. Trimming pared 2 bases from V and 4 bases from J, leaving 12 bases between. The germline gives CDR1 SGHRS, CDR2 YFSETQ. For the CDR3, the DNA is TGCGCCAGCAGCTTCCTGACTATCCCAGAGACCCAGTACTTC. It yields the protein CASSFLTIPETQYF.

Only one count was recorded for this clonotype. This rearrangement joins TRBV2 to TRBJ2-2, with a possible D match to TRBD2 (6 bases). V lost 8 bases to trimming and J lost 13 bases, with 14 bases between them. This CDR3 has 11 amino acids. Germline loops: CDR1 SNHLY, CDR2 FYNNEI. The CDR3 region is CASSGAVMLFF. The CDR3 DNA reads as TGTGCCAGCTCGGGAGCGGTGATGCTGTTTTTT.

The chain combines TRBV6-6 with TRBJ2-1; 11 nucleotides line up with TRBD2. J gave up 7 bases and V 6 bases, and 8 bases lay outside the gene matches. CDR3 length: 15 residues. CDR1 is MNHNY and CDR2 is SVGAGI in the germline V gene (reference sequence). For the CDR3, the DNA is TGTGCCAGCAGCCAGCTAGCGGGGGGTGGGAATGAGCAGTTCTTC. As protein: CASSQLAGGGNEQFF.

Here the CDR3 reads CASSPVSGELFF. Here the CDR3 DNA reads TGTGCCAGCAGCCCTGTGTCCGGGGAGCTGTTTTTT. The chain is built from TRBV3-1 and TRBJ2-2; D unclear. V was clipped by 4 bases and J by 6 bases, with 6 bases between them. The CDR3 extends over 12 amino acids. Germline values: CDR1 LGHDT, CDR2 YNNKEL (reference sequence). The variable domain in full, with the rest retrieved from reference TRBV3-1 and TRBJ2-2, is DTAVSQTPKYLVTQMGNDKSIKCEQNLGHDTMYWYKQDSKKFLKIMFSYNNKELIINETVPNRFSPKSPDKAHLNLHINSLELGDSAVYFCASSPVSGELFFGEGSRLTVL.

The CDR3 loop is CASSAQNIVRAFF. CDR3 in DNA: TGTGCCAGCAGTGCACAAAACATCGTACGGGCTTTCTTT. The V call is TRBV6-2 or TRBV6-3, the J call TRBJ1-1, with D unclear. CDR3 length equals 13 residues. Germline CDR1 MNHEY, CDR2 SVGEGT. V was clipped by 5 bases and J by 11 bases, with 18 bases between them.

This clonotype was seen a single time. This rearrangement joins TRBV5-1 to TRBJ1-2; tentative D call: TRBD1 (6 bases). Per germline, CDR1 SGHRS and CDR2 YFSETQ. Between the trimmed V and J ends, which lost 2 bases and 4 bases, there was a span of 12 bases. The CDR3 spans 14 residues. CDR3 nucleotide sequence: TGCGCCAGCAGCTTAAACAGGGAGGTCTATGGCTACACCTTC. It codes for CASSLNREVYGYTF. Using reference TRBV5-1 and TRBJ1-2 for the parts outside the CDR3, the full variable domain is KAGVTQTPRYLIKTRGQQVTLSCSPISGHRSVSWYQQTPGQGLQFLFEYFSETQRNKGNFPGRFSGRQFSNSRSEMNVSTLELGDSALYLCASSLNREVYGYTFGSGTRLTVV.

This chain joins TRBV7-2 and TRBJ2-1, with 7 bases that match TRBD1. CDR3 length: 15 residues. Trimming cost V 1 base and J 6 bases; bases outside gene matches: 6. Germline CDR1 is SGHTA and CDR2 is FQGNSA. The CDR3 DNA reads as TGTGCCAGCAGCTTAGAGGGGGCGGTCCGCAATGAGCAGTTCTTC. Translating it yields CASSLEGAVRNEQFF.

The V call is TRBV7-2, the J call TRBJ2-3, with a weak D call TRBD2 (5 bases). V lost 5 bases, J lost 4 bases, and 13 bases lay in between. Germline CDR1 SGHTA, CDR2 FQGNSA. The CDR3 is 14 residues long. The CDR3 region is CASSPEDGADTQYF. The CDR3 DNA reads TGTGCCAGCAGCCCAGAGGACGGGGCAGATACGCAGTATTTT.

The CDR3 spells CSASPSDGLTDTQYF. CDR3 DNA: TGCAGTGCTAGCCCCTCCGACGGACTCACAGATACGCAGTATTTT. The V and J genes are TRBV20-1 and TRBJ2-3, with TRBD2 as a possible D gene (5 bases). V was shortened by 3 bases and J by 2 bases, with 15 bases between the two germline ends. This CDR3 spans 15 amino acids. Germline assignment: CDR1 DFQATT and CDR2 SNEGSKA (reference sequence).

The V gene is TRBV7-2, the J gene TRBJ2-2; D is unclear. The CDR3 consists of 13 residues. Trimming shortened V by 3 bases and J by 2 bases, and 4 bases separated the two germline ends. Germline values: CDR1 SGHTA, CDR2 FQGNSA. The CDR3 region is CASSLSNTGELFF. CDR3 coding DNA: TGTGCCAGCAGCTTGTCAAACACCGGGGAGCTGTTTTTT.

The rearrangement uses TRBV4-3 and TRBJ1-2; D might be TRBD1 (5 bases). The CDR3 runs to 15 residues. Germline CDR1 is LGHNA and CDR2 is YSLEER. With 0 bases removed from V and 2 bases from J, the gap between germline ends came to 10 bases. The CDR3 sequence is CASSQDSEGNYGYTF. CDR3 DNA: TGCGCCAGCAGCCAAGATTCTGAGGGGAACTATGGCTACACCTTC.

The chain employs TRBV20-1 and TRBJ2-3; 9 bases align to TRBD2. The CDR3 is made up of 15 amino acids. Losses at the gene ends were 3 bases for V and 4 bases for J; bases not matched to a gene: 8. CDR1 is DFQATT and CDR2 is SNEGSKA in the germline V gene (reference sequence). The CDR3 reads CSASGRRGGADTQYF. The CDR3 coding sequence is TGCAGTGCTAGTGGACGGCGGGGGGGAGCAGATACGCAGTATTTT.

A single count supports this clonotype. The chain couples TRBV27 to TRBJ2-1, with TRBD2 matching over 14 bases. The CDR3 totals 19 residues. Trimming removed 3 bases from V and 0 bases from J; junction bases left unmatched: 7. Germline CDR1 reads MNHEY; CDR2 reads SMNVEV (reference sequence). CDR3 nucleotide sequence: TGTGCCAGCAGTTTCGGGACTAGCGGGGGTCGTAGCTCCTACAATGAGCAGTTCTTC. Its translation is CASSFGTSGGRSSYNEQFF.

The chain joins TRBV20-1 to TRBJ2-5; 7 nucleotides align to TRBD1. V dropped 5 bases and J dropped 3; count of bases not matched to a gene: 9. Germline V lookup: CDR1 DFQATT, CDR2 SNEGSKA (reference sequence). This CDR3 has 14 amino acids. CDR3 coding DNA: TGCAGTGCTCTGACAGGGAGAAAGAAAGAGACCCAGTACTTC. Translating gives CSALTGRKKETQYF.

The J gene is TRBJ2-5, the V gene TRBV20-1, with 7 bases that match TRBD2. The J segment lost 2 bases and the V segment lost 6 bases, leaving 0 bases of the junction unmatched. The CDR3 has 11 residues. CDR1 is DFQATT, CDR2 SNEGSKA, per germline (reference sequence). As DNA, the CDR3 is TGCAGTGCGGGGGGGCAAGAGACCCAGTACTTC. Translated, it gives CSAGGQETQYF.

CDR3 bases: TGTGCCAGCAGCCAAGATCCCGATACGCAGTATTTT. Translating gives CASSQDPDTQYF. The chain has TRBV3-1 and TRBJ2-3; D remains ambiguous. V lost 0 bases, J lost 6 bases, and 4 bases lay in between. Germline V gene data show CDR1 as LGHDT and CDR2 as YNNKEL (reference sequence). The CDR3 runs to 12 residues.

The rearrangement joins TRBV6-5 to TRBJ1-6; D unclear. The CDR3 covers 14 residues. V gave up 6 bases and J gave up 6 bases, with 12 bases separating them. Germline V CDR1 and CDR2: MNHEY, SVGAGI. DNA of the CDR3: TGTGCCAGCAGGAGGCAGGATCCTAATTCACCCCTCCACTTT. It yields the protein CASRRQDPNSPLHF.

This chain joins TRBV5-1 and TRBJ1-1; unclear D gene. Germline-derived CDR1 and CDR2 are SGHRS and YFSETQ. The germline V and J ends were trimmed by 1 base and 1 base, with 8 bases remaining between them. CDR3 length equals 14 residues. CDR3 nucleotide sequence: TGCGCCAGCAGCTTGTTATCTCAGAACACTGAAGCTTTCTTT. Amino acids: CASSLLSQNTEAFF.

The sample holds one count of this clonotype. The V gene is TRBV20-1, the J gene TRBJ2-5; TRBD2 is a possible D gene (5 bases). The CDR3 runs 13 residues. V shed 4 bases and J shed 5 bases, with 14 bases lying between them. Germline CDR1 and CDR2: DFQATT and SNEGSKA (reference sequence). The CDR3 is CSAMRFGVETQYF. As DNA, the CDR3 is TGCAGTGCTATGCGATTCGGGGTCGAGACCCAGTACTTC.

V and J are TRBV20-1 and TRBJ1-1; D not certain. CDR1 and CDR2 from the germline V gene are DFQATT and SNEGSKA (reference sequence). CDR3 length: 12 amino acids. CDR3 residues: CTRRWVNTEAFF. The CDR3 DNA sequence: TGCACTAGGAGGTGGGTGAACACTGAAGCTTTCTTT.

V and J are TRBV5-6 and TRBJ1-6, with D perhaps matching TRBD1 (6 bases). The length of the CDR3 is 18 residues. Trimming shortened V by 3 bases and J by 5 bases, and 21 bases separated the two germline ends. CDR1 and CDR2 from the germline V gene are SGHDT and YYEEEE. Written as DNA, the CDR3 is TGTGCCAGCAGCTCGGGGGCCTTTTTCACTCAGAATAATTCACCCCTCCACTTT. As protein: CASSSGAFFTQNNSPLHF. The full variable domain, its missing parts supplied by reference TRBV5-6 and TRBJ1-6, is DAGVTQSPTHLIKTRGQQVTLRCSPKSGHDTVSWYQQALGQGPQFIFQYYEEEERQRGNFPDRFSGHQFPNYSSELNVNALLLGDSALYLCASSSGAFFTQNNSPLHFGNGTRLTVT.

This clonotype has only one observation. V and J are TRBV12-5 and TRBJ2-1; no firm D call. V gave up 5 bases and J gave up 7 bases, with 12 bases separating them. CDR1 and CDR2 from the germline V gene are LGHNT and FRNRAP. The CDR3 has 13 residues. Here the CDR3 reads CASGPMGLNEQFF. CDR3 nucleotide sequence: TGTGCTAGTGGTCCGATGGGCCTTAATGAGCAGTTCTTC.

V usage is TRBV5-4 and J usage is TRBJ1-2; 8 bases fit TRBD1. The length of the CDR3 is 14 residues. V gave up 0 bases and J gave up 2 bases; unmatched junction bases: 0. The V gene's germline CDR1 is SGHNT and CDR2 YYREEE (reference sequence). The chain's CDR3 is CASSLGDRNYGYTF. In nucleotides, the CDR3 is TGTGCCAGCAGCTTGGGGGACAGGAACTATGGCTACACCTTC.

This clonotype is a singleton in its sample. The chain couples TRBV5-4 to TRBJ2-3; 8 bases are shared with TRBD2. Germline assignment: CDR1 SGHNT and CDR2 YYREEE (reference sequence). The J segment lost 1 base and the V segment lost 2 bases, leaving 3 bases of the junction unmatched. CDR3 length equals 15 residues. The DNA of the CDR3 is TGTGCCAGCAGCTTAGCGGGGGCAGGCACAGATACGCAGTATTTT. It is translated as CASSLAGAGTDTQYF.

V usage is TRBV11-2 and J usage is TRBJ1-2; 9 nucleotides agree with TRBD1. CDR3 size: 16 residues. Germline loops: CDR1 SGHAT, CDR2 FQNNGV. Trimming at V came to 0 bases and at J to 2 bases, leaving 4 bases not matched to a gene. Here the CDR3 DNA reads TGTGCCAGCAGCTTAGATGGGGGACAGGGAAACTATGGCTACACCTTC. Translating gives CASSLDGGQGNYGYTF.

The CDR3 coding sequence is TGTGCCAGCAGCCGAAAGACTAGCGGGGGTGCAGATACGCAGTATTTT. Its protein product is CASSRKTSGGADTQYF. The rearrangement uses TRBV5-4 and TRBJ2-3; TRBD2 matches at 12 bases. The germline V gene encodes CDR1 SGHNT and CDR2 YYREEE (reference sequence). The junction had 7 bases not matched to a gene; V was cut back by 4 bases and J by 4 bases. The length of the CDR3 is 16 residues. The full variable domain, in which reference TRBV5-4 and TRBJ2-3 provide the parts outside the CDR3, is ETGVTQSPTHLIKTRGQQVTLRCSSQSGHNTVSWYQQALGQGPQFIFQYYREEENGRGNFPPRFSGLQFPNYSSELNVNALELDDSALYLCASSRKTSGGADTQYFGPGTRLTVL.